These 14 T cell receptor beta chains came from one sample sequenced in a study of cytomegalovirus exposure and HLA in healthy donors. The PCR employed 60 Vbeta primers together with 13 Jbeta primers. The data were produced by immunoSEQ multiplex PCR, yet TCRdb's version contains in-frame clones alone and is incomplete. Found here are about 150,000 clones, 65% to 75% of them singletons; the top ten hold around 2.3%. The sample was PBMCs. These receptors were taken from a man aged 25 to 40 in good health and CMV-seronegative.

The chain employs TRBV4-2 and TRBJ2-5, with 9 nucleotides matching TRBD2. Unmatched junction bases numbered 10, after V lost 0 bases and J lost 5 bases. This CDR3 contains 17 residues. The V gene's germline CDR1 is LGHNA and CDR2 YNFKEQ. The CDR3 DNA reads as TGTGCCAGCAGCCAAGACGGGGCGGGGGGGCCCCGTGAGACCCAGTACTTC. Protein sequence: CASSQDGAGGPRETQYF.

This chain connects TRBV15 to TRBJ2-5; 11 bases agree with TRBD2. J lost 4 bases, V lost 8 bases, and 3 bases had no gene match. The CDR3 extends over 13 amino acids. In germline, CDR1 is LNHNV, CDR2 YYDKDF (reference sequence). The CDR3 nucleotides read TGTGCCACCGGGACTAGCGGTGTAGAGACCCAGTACTTC. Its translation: CATGTSGVETQYF.

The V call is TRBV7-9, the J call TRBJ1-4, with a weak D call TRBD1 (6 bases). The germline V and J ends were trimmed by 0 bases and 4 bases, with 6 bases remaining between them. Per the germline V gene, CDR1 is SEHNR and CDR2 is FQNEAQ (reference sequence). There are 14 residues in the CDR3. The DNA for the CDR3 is TGTGCCAGCAGCTTAGCAGGGGGTAATGAAAAACTGTTTTTT. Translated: CASSLAGGNEKLFF.

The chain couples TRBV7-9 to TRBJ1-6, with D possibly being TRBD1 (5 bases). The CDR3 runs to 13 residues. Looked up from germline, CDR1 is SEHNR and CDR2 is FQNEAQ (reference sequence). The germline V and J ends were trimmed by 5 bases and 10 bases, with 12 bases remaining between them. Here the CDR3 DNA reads TGTGCCAGCAGCAGGGCGGAGGGGTCACCCCTCCACTTT. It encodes CASSRAEGSPLHF.

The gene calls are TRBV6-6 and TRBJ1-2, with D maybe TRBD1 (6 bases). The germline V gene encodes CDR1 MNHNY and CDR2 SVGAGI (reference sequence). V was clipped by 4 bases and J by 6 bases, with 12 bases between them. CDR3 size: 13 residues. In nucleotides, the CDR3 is TGTGCCAGCAGTTCTACAGGGCTTCATGGCTACACCTTC. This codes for CASSSTGLHGYTF.

This CDR3 reads CASSPTSMNTGELFF. The CDR3 coding sequence is TGTGCCAGCAGCCCGACTAGCATGAACACCGGGGAGCTGTTTTTT. The V and J genes are TRBV5-4 and TRBJ2-2; 7 bases line up with TRBD2. The CDR3 is 15 residues long. V gave up 4 bases and J gave up 1 base; unmatched junction bases: 4. Germline-derived CDR1 and CDR2 are SGHNT and YYREEE (reference sequence).

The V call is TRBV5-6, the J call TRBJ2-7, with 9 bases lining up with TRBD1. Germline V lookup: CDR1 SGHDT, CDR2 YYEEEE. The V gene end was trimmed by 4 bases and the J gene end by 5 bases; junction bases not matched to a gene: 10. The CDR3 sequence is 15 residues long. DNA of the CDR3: TGTGCCAGCAGCACCCCTGAGGACAGGGGCGACGAGCAGTACTTC. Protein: CASSTPEDRGDEQYF.

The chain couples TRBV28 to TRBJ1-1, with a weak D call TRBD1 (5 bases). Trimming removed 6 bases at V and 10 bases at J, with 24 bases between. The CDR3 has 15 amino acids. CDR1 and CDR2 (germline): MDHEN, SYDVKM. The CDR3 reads CASRRLPGQAKGAFF. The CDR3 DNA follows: TGTGCCAGCAGAAGGCTCCCTGGACAAGCAAAAGGAGCTTTCTTT.

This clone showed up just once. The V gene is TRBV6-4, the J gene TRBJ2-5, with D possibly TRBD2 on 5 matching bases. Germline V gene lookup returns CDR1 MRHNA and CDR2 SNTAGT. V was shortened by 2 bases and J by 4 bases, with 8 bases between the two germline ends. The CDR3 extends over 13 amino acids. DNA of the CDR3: TGTGCCAGCAGTGACGGAAGCGGAGAGACCCAGTACTTC. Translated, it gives CASSDGSGETQYF.

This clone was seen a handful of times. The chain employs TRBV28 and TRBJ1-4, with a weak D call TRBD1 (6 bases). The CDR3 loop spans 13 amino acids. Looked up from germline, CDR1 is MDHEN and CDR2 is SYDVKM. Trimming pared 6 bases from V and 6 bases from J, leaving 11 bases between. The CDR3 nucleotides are TGTGCCAGCAGATACAGGGTTGATGAAAAACTGTTTTTT. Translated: CASRYRVDEKLFF.

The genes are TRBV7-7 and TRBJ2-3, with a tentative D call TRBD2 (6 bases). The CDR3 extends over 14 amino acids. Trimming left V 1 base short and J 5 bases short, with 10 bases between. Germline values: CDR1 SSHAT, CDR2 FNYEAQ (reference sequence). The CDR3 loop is CASSLGGRGDTQYF. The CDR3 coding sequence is TGTGCCAGCAGCTTAGGAGGGCGGGGAGATACGCAGTATTTT.

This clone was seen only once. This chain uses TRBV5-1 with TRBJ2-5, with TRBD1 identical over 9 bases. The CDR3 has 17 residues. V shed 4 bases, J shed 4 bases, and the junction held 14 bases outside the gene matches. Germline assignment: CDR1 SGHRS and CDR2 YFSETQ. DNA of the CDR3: TGCGCCAGCAGCGGGGGGACAGGGATTGTTTCGGGAGAGACCCAGTACTTC. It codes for CASSGGTGIVSGETQYF.

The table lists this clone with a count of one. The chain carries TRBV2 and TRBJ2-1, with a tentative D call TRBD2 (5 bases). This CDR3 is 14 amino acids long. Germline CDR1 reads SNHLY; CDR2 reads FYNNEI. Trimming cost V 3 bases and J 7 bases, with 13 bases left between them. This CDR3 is CASSDWTGKNEQFF. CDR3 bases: TGTGCCAGCAGTGACTGGACTGGTAAAAATGAGCAGTTCTTC.

The CDR3 nucleotides are TGTGCCAGCAGCGAATCTAGCGGGGGGGCCGGGGAGCTGTTTTTT. Residues: CASSESSGGAGELFF. This sequence joins TRBV7-2 and TRBJ2-2; TRBD2 matches 12 bases. V lost 5 bases to trimming and J lost 6 bases; unmatched junction nucleotides: 4. The CDR3 contains 15 residues. Germline CDR1 reads SGHTA; CDR2 reads FQGNSA.